This is a list of T cell receptor beta chains from one sample in a study of human T cells and chemical hapten exposure. TCRdb re-called the RACE reads with MiXCR, one entry per CDR3 protein. Of 50,000 or so distinct CDR3 sequences in the sample, approximately 9.9% were seen once. Specimen: whole blood, collected in connection with sensitization to the hapten diphenylcyclopropenone (DPC). Receptor source: a middle-aged woman with alopecia areata. Some clones in this sample may be carry-over from other donors' samples. Both conserved end residues are part of each CDR3. The D gene is left open where the match is weak. Not every row has a clone size; where given, it reads once, few, many or a size class.

v_call: TRBV6-1; j_call: TRBJ2-3; clone_size: many; d_call: TRBD1; cdr3_nt: TGTGCCAGCAGTGGGGACAGCCTCACAGATACGCAGTATTTT; cdr3_aa: CASSGDSLTDTQYF
v_call: TRBV7-9; j_call: TRBJ2-5; clone_size: .; d_call: .; cdr3_nt: TGTGCCAGCAGCTTAGTTACTTTAGAAGAGACCCAGTACTTC; cdr3_aa: CASSLVTLEETQYF
v_call: TRBV9; j_call: TRBJ1-2; clone_size: .; d_call: .; cdr3_nt: TGTGCCAGCAGCGTAGCTACAAGCGGTCGTTATGGCTACACCTTC; cdr3_aa: CASSVATSGRYGYTF
v_call: TRBV10-3; j_call: TRBJ2-1; clone_size: many; d_call: .; cdr3_nt: TGTGCCATCAGTCTAGCTAGCGAGCAGTTCTTC; cdr3_aa: CAISLASEQFF
v_call: TRBV4-3; j_call: TRBJ2-7; clone_size: many; d_call: .; cdr3_nt: TGCGCCAGCAGCCAAAAAACAGGACACCTCTACGAGCAGTACTTC; cdr3_aa: CASSQKTGHLYEQYF
v_call: TRBV18; j_call: TRBJ2-5; clone_size: .; d_call: TRBD2; cdr3_nt: TGTGCCAGCTCCCCCGGGAGGCAAGAGACCCAGTACTTC; cdr3_aa: CASSPGRQETQYF
v_call: TRBV7-9; j_call: TRBJ2-4; clone_size: medium-sized; d_call: .; cdr3_nt: TGTGCCAGCAGCCGACGCGGGGAGAAGGGCAAAAACATTCAGTACTTC; cdr3_aa: CASSRRGEKGKNIQYF
v_call: TRBV7-8; j_call: TRBJ2-3; clone_size: .; d_call: TRBD2; cdr3_nt: TGTGCCAGCAGCTTATTGGCGGGAGGCACAGATACGCAGTATTTT; cdr3_aa: CASSLLAGGTDTQYF
v_call: TRBV7-7; j_call: TRBJ2-2; clone_size: .; d_call: .; cdr3_nt: TGTGCCAGCAGCCGGATCCAAGGGCCGGGCCCCGGGGAGCTGTTTTTT; cdr3_aa: CASSRIQGPGPGELFF
v_call: TRBV7-3; j_call: TRBJ2-3; clone_size: few; d_call: .; cdr3_nt: TGTGCCAGCAGAAAAGGGGGGGCCAAAGATACGCAGTATTTT; cdr3_aa: CASRKGGAKDTQYF
v_call: TRBV2; j_call: TRBJ2-3; clone_size: .; d_call: .; cdr3_nt: TGTGCCAGCAGCGAAGACAGGCGCACAGATACGCAGTATTTT; cdr3_aa: CASSEDRRTDTQYF
v_call: TRBV4-1; j_call: TRBJ2-7; clone_size: many; d_call: .; cdr3_nt: TGCGCCAGCAGCCAAGAACGCAGGGAGCCCTACGAGCAGTACTTC; cdr3_aa: CASSQERREPYEQYF
v_call: TRBV10-3; j_call: TRBJ2-5; clone_size: many; d_call: .; cdr3_nt: TGTGCCATCAGTGTACAGGGTCATCAAGAGACCCAGTACTTC; cdr3_aa: CAISVQGHQETQYF
v_call: TRBV12-3/TRBV12-4; j_call: TRBJ2-3; clone_size: few; d_call: .; cdr3_nt: TGTGCCAGCAGGCTCGCGGGGCTAGATACGCAGTATTTT; cdr3_aa: CASRLAGLDTQYF
v_call: TRBV2; j_call: TRBJ1-1; clone_size: many; d_call: .; cdr3_nt: TGTGCCAGCAGTCGCGACAGATCCACTGAAGCTTTCTTT; cdr3_aa: CASSRDRSTEAFF
v_call: TRBV3-1; j_call: TRBJ1-3; clone_size: many; d_call: .; cdr3_nt: TGTGCCAGCAGCCAGACAGTCTCTGGAAACACCATATATTTT; cdr3_aa: CASSQTVSGNTIYF
v_call: TRBV2; j_call: TRBJ1-5; clone_size: .; d_call: .; cdr3_nt: TGTGCCAGCAGTGGGCACCTTCATCAGCCCCAGCATTTT; cdr3_aa: CASSGHLHQPQHF
v_call: TRBV3-1; j_call: TRBJ1-4; clone_size: .; d_call: .; cdr3_nt: TGTGCCAGCAGCCAAGGTGACAGACTTAATGAAAAACTGTTTTTT; cdr3_aa: CASSQGDRLNEKLFF
v_call: TRBV27; j_call: TRBJ1-1; clone_size: .; d_call: .; cdr3_nt: TGTGCCAGCAAGTCGGGGAAGTCGAACACTGAAGCTTTCTTT; cdr3_aa: CASKSGKSNTEAFF
v_call: TRBV9; j_call: TRBJ2-4; clone_size: .; d_call: .; cdr3_nt: TGTGCCAGCAGCTCCGGGGGCCTAAACATTCAGTACTTC; cdr3_aa: CASSSGGLNIQYF
v_call: TRBV11-2; j_call: TRBJ2-2; clone_size: few; d_call: .; cdr3_nt: TGTGCCAGCAGCTTAGTTCGGGCCTTGAACACCGGGGAGCTGTTTTTT; cdr3_aa: CASSLVRALNTGELFF
v_call: TRBV11-2; j_call: TRBJ1-2; clone_size: once; d_call: .; cdr3_nt: TGTGCCAGCAGCTTAGATCTGGACGGAGCCTATGGCTACACCTTC; cdr3_aa: CASSLDLDGAYGYTF
v_call: TRBV7-2; j_call: TRBJ2-4; clone_size: .; d_call: .; cdr3_nt: TGTGCCAGCAGCTCTCTGGACATTCAGTACTTC; cdr3_aa: CASSSLDIQYF
v_call: TRBV14; j_call: TRBJ2-3; clone_size: few; d_call: .; cdr3_nt: TGTGCCAGCAGCCAAAAGGTGCAGCTACGGGATACGCAGTATTTT; cdr3_aa: CASSQKVQLRDTQYF
v_call: TRBV14; j_call: TRBJ2-7; clone_size: few; d_call: TRBD1; cdr3_nt: TGTGCCAGCAGCCGTTGGACAGGGGCCTACGAGCAGTACTTC; cdr3_aa: CASSRWTGAYEQYF